The TCR beta chain described here comes from a study of vaccination effects on CD4 cells after COVID-19. In the ViraFEST assay, antigen-specific CD4+ clonotypes were identified by expansion after peptide-pool stimulation. When more than 9 days of culture had elapsed, CD4+ T cells were isolated. Absence of prior SARS-CoV-2 infection characterized the vaccine recipients, who showed negative nucleocapsid antibodies. Study conclusions and caveats: Common cold coronaviruses were cross-recognized by only 1 of 255 vaccine-induced clones in healthy vaccinees.

Trimming removed 3 bases from V and 8 bases from J, with 11 bases in between. CDR1 SGHKS and CDR2 YYEKEE come from the germline V gene (reference sequence). This CDR3 has 13 amino acids. Sequencing used immunoSEQ multiplex PCR; TCRdb keeps in-frame clones, though not all of them. The top ten hold about 10% of the sample, which has about 27,000 clones, approximately 76% seen once. This clone was observed a few times. Its antigen is undetermined. The input for sequencing was CD4+ T cells from PBMCs cultured with SARS-CoV-2 spike peptides, taken before COVID-19 vaccination. The chain recombines TRBV5-5 with TRBJ1-4; D possibly corresponds to TRBD1 (5 bases). This sequence was found in a human donor who received a COVID-19 vaccine. The CDR3 reads CASSSEGQEKLFF. Here the CDR3 DNA reads TGTGCCAGCAGCTCCGAGGGGCAGGAAAAACTGTTTTTT.